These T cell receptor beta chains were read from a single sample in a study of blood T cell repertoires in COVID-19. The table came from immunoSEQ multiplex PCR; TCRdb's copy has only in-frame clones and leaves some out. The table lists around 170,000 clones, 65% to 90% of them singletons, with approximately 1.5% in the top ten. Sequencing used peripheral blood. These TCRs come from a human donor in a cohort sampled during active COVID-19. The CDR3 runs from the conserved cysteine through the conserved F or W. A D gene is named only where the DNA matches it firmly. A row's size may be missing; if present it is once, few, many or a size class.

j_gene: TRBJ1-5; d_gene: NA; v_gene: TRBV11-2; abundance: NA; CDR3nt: TGTGCCAGCAGCTTAACAGGAAAGTCTAGCAATCAGCCCCAGCATTTT; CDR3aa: CASSLTGKSSNQPQHF
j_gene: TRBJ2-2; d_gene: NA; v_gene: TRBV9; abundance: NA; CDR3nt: TGTGCCAGCAGCGTAGCGGGGGTTTGGGGCACCGGGGAGCTGTTTTTT; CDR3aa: CASSVAGVWGTGELFF
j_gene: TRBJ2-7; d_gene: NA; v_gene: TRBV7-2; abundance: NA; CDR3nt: TGTGCCAGCAGCTTAGGAGGAGGGATGGCCTACGAGCAGTACTTC; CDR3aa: CASSLGGGMAYEQYF
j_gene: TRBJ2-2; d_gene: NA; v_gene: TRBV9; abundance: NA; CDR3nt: TGTGCCAGCAGCGTAGCTACCGGGGTGTCGAACACCGGGGAGCTGTTTTTT; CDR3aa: CASSVATGVSNTGELFF
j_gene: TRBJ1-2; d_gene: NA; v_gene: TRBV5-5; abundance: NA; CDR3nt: TGTGCCAGCAGGGGGGACAACTACTATGGCTACACCTTC; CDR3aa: CASRGDNYYGYTF
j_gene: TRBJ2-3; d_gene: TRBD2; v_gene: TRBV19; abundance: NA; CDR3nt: TGTGCCAGTAGTATCGCTAGCGGGGGGTCCACAGATACGCAGTATTTT; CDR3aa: CASSIASGGSTDTQYF
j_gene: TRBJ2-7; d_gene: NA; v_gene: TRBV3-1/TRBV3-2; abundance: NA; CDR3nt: TGTGCCAGCAGCCAAGAGTACCAACCCGGCGAGCAGTACTTC; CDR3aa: CASSQEYQPGEQYF
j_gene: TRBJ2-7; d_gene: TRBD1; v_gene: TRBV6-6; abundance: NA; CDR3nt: TGTGCCAGCAGTTACAACACCGGGACAGGGTCCTACGAGCAGTACTTC; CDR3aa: CASSYNTGTGSYEQYF
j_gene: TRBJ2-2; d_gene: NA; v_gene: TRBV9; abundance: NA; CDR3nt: TGTGCCAGCAGCGTAGTAGGGAGAACCGGGGAGCTGTTTTTT; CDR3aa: CASSVVGRTGELFF
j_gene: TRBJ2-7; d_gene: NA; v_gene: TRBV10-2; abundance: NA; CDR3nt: TGCGCCAGCAGCTCGACAGAGAACTACGAGCAGTACTTC; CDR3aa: CASSSTENYEQYF
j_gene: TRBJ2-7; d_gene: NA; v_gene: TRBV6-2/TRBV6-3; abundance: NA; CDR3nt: TGTGCCAGCAGTTTGGGACAACCCTACGAGCAGTACTTC; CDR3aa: CASSLGQPYEQYF
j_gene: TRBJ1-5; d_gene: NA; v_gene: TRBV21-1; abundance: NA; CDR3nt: TGTGCCAGCAGCAAAAGGAGGGTTCAACAGCCCCAGCATTTT; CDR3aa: CASSKRRVQQPQHF
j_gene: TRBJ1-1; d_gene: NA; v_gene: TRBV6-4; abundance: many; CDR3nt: TGTGCCAGCAGTGAGACAACTAACACTGAAGCTTTCTTT; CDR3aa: CASSETTNTEAFF
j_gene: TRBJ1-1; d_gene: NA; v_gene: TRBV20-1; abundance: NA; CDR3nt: TGCAGTGCTAGTGGCAGGGCGAACACTGAAGCTTTCTTT; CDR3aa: CSASGRANTEAFF
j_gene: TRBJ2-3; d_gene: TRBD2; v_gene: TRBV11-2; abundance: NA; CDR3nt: TGTGCCAGCAGCTTCTCCGGGACTAGCGGGCGCACAGATACGCAGTATTTT; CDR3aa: CASSFSGTSGRTDTQYF
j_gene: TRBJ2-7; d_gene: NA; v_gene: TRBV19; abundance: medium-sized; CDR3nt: TGTGCCAGTAGTCTTAGACAGGGGACTACCTGGGAGCAGTACTTC; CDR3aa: CASSLRQGTTWEQYF
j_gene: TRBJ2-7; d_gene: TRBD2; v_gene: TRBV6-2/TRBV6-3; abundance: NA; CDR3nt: TGTGCCAGCAGTAATAGCGGGAGGGTGTCCTACGAGCAGTACTTC; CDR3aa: CASSNSGRVSYEQYF
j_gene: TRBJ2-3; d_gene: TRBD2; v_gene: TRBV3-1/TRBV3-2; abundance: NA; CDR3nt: TGTGCCAGCAGCCCGACTAGCACAGGAGATACGCAGTATTTT; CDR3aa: CASSPTSTGDTQYF
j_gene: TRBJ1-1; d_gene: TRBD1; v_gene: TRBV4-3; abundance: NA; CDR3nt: TGCGCCAGCAGCCAGGACGGACAGGGAAGCACTGAAGCTTTCTTT; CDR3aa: CASSQDGQGSTEAFF
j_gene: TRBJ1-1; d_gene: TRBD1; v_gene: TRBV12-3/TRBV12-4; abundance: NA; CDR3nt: TGTGCCAGCAGGCCGACAGGGGGTAATGCTTTCTTT; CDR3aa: CASRPTGGNAFF
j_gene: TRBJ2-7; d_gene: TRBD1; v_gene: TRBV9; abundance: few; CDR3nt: TGTGCCAGCAGCGTAGGCAATACAGGGGGGACCCACGAGCAGTACTTC; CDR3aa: CASSVGNTGGTHEQYF
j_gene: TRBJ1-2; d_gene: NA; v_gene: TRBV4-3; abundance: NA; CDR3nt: TGCGCCAGCAGCCAGGGCAGGGTGGATGGCTACACCTTC; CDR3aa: CASSQGRVDGYTF
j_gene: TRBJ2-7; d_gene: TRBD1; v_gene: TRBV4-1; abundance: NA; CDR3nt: TGCGCCAGCAGCCCCACCGGGACAGGATACTACGAGCAGTACTTC; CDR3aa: CASSPTGTGYYEQYF